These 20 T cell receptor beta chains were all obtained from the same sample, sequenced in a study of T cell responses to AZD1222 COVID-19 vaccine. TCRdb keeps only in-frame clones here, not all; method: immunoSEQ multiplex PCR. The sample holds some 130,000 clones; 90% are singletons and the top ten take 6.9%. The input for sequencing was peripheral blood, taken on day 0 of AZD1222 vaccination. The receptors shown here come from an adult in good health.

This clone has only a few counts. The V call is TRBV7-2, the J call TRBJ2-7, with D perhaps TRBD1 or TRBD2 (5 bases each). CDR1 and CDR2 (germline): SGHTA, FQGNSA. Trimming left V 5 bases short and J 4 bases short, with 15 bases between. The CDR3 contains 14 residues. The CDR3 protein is CASSLYRDGYEQYF. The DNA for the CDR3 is TGTGCCAGCAGCCTCTACCGGGACGGTTACGAGCAGTACTTC. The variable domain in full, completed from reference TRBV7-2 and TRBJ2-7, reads GAGVSQSPSNKVTEKGKDVELRCDPISGHTALYWYRQSLGQGLEFLIYFQGNSAPDKSGLPSDRFSAERTGGSVSTLTIQRTQQEDSAVYLCASSLYRDGYEQYFGPGTRLTVT.

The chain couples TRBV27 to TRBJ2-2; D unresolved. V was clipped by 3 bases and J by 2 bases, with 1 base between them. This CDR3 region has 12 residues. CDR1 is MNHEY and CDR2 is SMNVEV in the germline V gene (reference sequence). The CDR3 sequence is CASSFNTGELFF. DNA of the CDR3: TGTGCCAGCAGTTTTAACACCGGGGAGCTGTTTTTT.

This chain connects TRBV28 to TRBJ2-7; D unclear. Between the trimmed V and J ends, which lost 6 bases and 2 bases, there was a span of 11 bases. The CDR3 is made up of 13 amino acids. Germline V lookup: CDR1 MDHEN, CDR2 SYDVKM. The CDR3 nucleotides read TGTGCCAGCAGCCTGAGGACCCCCTACGAGCAGTACTTC. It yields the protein CASSLRTPYEQYF.

In nucleotides, the CDR3 is TGTGCCAGCAGCGCCGCAACTAATGAAAAACTGTTTTTT. Encoded protein: CASSAATNEKLFF. The chain recombines TRBV7-2 with TRBJ1-4; D is unclear. CDR1 is SGHTA and CDR2 is FQGNSA in the germline V gene. Trimming removed 5 bases from V and 0 bases from J, with 4 bases in between. This CDR3 contains 13 residues.

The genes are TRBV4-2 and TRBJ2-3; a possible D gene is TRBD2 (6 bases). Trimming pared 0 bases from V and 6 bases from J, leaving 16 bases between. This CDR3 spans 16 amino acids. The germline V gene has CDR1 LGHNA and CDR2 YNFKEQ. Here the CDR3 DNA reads TGTGCCAGCAGCCAAGACCGACTAGGAGGAGGGGATACGCAGTATTTT. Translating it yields CASSQDRLGGGDTQYF.

CDR3 region: CSVDGTWGARSNQPQHF. The DNA for the CDR3 is TGCAGCGTTGACGGAACATGGGGGGCGAGAAGCAATCAGCCCCAGCATTTT. V and J are TRBV29-1 and TRBJ1-5; D may be TRBD1 (6 bases). Germline V gene sequence: CDR1 SQVTM, CDR2 ANQGSEA. The CDR3 covers 17 residues. V was pared by 3 bases and J by 1 base, with 19 bases between.

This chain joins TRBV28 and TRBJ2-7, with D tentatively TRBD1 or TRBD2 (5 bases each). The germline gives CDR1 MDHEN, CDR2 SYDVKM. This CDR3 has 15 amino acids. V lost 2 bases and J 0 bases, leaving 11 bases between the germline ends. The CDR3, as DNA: TGTGCCAGCAGTTTACCGGGACCAATCTCCTACGAGCAGTACTTC. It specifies CASSLPGPISYEQYF.

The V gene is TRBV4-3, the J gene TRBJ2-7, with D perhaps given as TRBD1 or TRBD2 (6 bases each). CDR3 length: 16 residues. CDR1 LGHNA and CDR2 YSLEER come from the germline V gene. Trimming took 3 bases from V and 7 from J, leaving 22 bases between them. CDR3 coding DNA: TGCGCCAGCAGCCAGTTCTCTGGGGGGCGAGTCAATGAGCAGTACTTC. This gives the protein CASSQFSGGRVNEQYF.

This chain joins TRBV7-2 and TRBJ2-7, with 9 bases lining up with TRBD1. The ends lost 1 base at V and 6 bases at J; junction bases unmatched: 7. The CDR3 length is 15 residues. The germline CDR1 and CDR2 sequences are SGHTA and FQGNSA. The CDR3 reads CASSLESGQGGEQYF. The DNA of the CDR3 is TGTGCCAGCAGCTTAGAATCGGGACAGGGCGGCGAGCAGTACTTC.

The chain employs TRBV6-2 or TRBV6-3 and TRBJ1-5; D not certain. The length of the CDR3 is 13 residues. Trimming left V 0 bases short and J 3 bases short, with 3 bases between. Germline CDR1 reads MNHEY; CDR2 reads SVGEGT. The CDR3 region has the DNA TGTGCCAGCAGTTACTCCGTCAATCAGCCCCAGCATTTT. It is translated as CASSYSVNQPQHF.

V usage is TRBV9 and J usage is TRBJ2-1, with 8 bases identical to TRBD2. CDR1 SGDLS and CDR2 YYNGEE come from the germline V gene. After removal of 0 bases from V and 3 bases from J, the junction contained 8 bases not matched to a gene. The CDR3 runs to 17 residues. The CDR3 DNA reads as TGTGCCAGCAGCGTAGGCGCGGCGGGGGGCTACTACAATGAGCAGTTCTTC. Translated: CASSVGAAGGYYNEQFF.

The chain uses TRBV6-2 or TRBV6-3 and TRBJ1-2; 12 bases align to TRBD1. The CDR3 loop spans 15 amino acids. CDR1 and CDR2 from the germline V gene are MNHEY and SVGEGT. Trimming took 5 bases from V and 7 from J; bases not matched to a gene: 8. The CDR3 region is CASSDGTGGFFGYTF. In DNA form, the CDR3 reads TGTGCCAGCAGTGACGGGACAGGGGGCTTCTTTGGCTACACCTTC.

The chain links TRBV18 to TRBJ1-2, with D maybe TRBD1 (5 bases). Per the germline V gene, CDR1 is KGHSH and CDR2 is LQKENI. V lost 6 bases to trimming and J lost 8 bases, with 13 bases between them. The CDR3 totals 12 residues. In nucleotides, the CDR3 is TGTGCCAGCTCTCCTAGGGACCAGGGCTACACCTTC. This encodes CASSPRDQGYTF.

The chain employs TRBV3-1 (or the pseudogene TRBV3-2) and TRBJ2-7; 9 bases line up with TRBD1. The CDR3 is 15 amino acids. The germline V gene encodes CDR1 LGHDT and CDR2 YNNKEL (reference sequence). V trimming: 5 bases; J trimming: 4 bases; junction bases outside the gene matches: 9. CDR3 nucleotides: TGTGCCAGCAGCGCACCGGGACAGGGACGATACGAGCAGTACTTC. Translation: CASSAPGQGRYEQYF.

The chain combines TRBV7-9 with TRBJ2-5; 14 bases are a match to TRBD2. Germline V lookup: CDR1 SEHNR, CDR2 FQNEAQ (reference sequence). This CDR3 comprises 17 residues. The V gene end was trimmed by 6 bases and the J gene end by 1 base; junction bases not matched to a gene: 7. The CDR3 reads CASSTGLAGGLQETQYF. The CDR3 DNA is TGTGCCAGCAGTACCGGACTAGCGGGGGGACTCCAAGAGACCCAGTACTTC.

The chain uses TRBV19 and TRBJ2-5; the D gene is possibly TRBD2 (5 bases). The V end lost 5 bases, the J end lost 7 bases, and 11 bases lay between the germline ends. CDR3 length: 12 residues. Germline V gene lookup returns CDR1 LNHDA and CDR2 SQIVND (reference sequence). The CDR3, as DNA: TGTGCCAGTAGTCCCCGCCGGGGGACCCAGTACTTC. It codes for CASSPRRGTQYF.

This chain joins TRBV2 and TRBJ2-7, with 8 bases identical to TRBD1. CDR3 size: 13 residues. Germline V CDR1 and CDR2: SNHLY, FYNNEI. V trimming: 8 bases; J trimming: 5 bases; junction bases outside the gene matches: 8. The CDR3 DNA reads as TGTGCCAGCCCGGACAGGGTAAGCAACGAGCAGTACTTC. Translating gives CASPDRVSNEQYF.

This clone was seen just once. In DNA form, the CDR3 reads TGTGCCAGCAGTTTTAAGATTCGGACAGAGGACGGGTACGAGCAGTACTTC. It translates to CASSFKIRTEDGYEQYF. The V gene is TRBV5-5, the J gene TRBJ2-7; tentative D call: TRBD1 (6 bases). The length of the CDR3 is 17 residues. Germline V lookup: CDR1 SGHKS, CDR2 YYEKEE (reference sequence). The ends were cut back, 5 bases at V and 4 bases at J, with 25 bases in the middle.

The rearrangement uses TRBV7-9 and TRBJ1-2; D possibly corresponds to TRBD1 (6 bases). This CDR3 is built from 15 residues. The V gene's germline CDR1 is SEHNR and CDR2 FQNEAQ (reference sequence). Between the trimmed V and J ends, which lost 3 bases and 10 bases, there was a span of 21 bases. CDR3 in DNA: TGTGCCAGCAGCTTCTTCATGGGGGGCTCAATAGTCTACACCTTC. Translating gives CASSFFMGGSIVYTF.

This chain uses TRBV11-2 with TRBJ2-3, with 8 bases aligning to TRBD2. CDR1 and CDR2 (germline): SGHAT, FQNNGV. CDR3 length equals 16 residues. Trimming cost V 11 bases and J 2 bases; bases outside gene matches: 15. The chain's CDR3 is CAGSRGADSITDTQYF. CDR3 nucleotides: TGTGCCGGGTCGCGGGGGGCAGATAGTATCACAGATACGCAGTATTTT.